The next 28 T cell receptor beta chains were all read from a single sample in a study of blood T cell repertoires in COVID-19. Data came from immunoSEQ multiplex PCR; TCRdb stores just in-frame clones and leaves some out. The sample carries 150,000 or so clones, approximately 90% recorded once. Sequencing input: peripheral blood. These receptors all stem from a man younger than 35 with COVID-19, enrolled during active disease.

This clone was recorded once. The V and J genes are TRBV6-1 and TRBJ1-1; unclear D gene. The length of the CDR3 is 11 residues. Trimming cost V 3 bases and J 6 bases, with 5 bases left between them. Germline values: CDR1 MNHNS, CDR2 SASEGT. The CDR3 region is CASSERPEAFF. In DNA form, the CDR3 reads TGTGCCAGCAGTGAGAGGCCTGAAGCTTTCTTT.

This chain uses TRBV10-2 with TRBJ2-7, with D hard to call. The CDR3 is 11 amino acids. CDR1 is WSHSY and CDR2 is SAAADI in the germline V gene. With 2 bases removed from V and 4 bases from J, the gap between germline ends came to 3 bases. The CDR3 DNA reads TGCGCCAGCAGTGAGATATACGAGCAGTACTTC. Amino acids: CASSEIYEQYF.

The chain carries TRBV28 and TRBJ2-2, with D unclear. Trimming cost V 5 bases and J 2 bases, with 6 bases left between them. Germline values: CDR1 MDHEN, CDR2 SYDVKM. CDR3 length: 13 amino acids. CDR3 coding DNA: TGTGCCAGCAGTCTGGGCAACACCGGGGAGCTGTTTTTT. Translated, it gives CASSLGNTGELFF.

The V call is TRBV28, the J call TRBJ1-2; D is unresolved. Trimming removed 6 bases at V and 2 bases at J, with 7 bases between. Germline V lookup: CDR1 MDHEN, CDR2 SYDVKM. This CDR3 has 12 residues. CDR3 sequence (DNA): TGTGCCAGCAGCAGACTGAACTATGGCTACACCTTC. Its translation is CASSRLNYGYTF.

The V call is TRBV10-2, the J call TRBJ2-7, with D possibly TRBD1 on 6 matching bases. Germline V gene data show CDR1 as WSHSY and CDR2 as SAAADI. The CDR3 length is 15 residues. V gave up 5 bases and J gave up 1 base, with 15 bases separating them. The CDR3 loop is CASSNRDTISYEQYF. The CDR3 DNA reads TGCGCCAGCAGTAACCGGGACACAATATCCTACGAGCAGTACTTC.

The rearrangement uses TRBV6-5 and TRBJ2-1, with D possibly TRBD2 on 6 matching bases. Deletions cut 0 bases from V and 5 bases from J, with 14 bases between. Germline-derived CDR1 and CDR2 are MNHEY and SVGAGI. The CDR3 has 16 residues. The chain's CDR3 is CASSYSLGTYDNEQFF. The CDR3 coding sequence is TGTGCCAGCAGTTACTCTTTAGGGACTTATGACAATGAGCAGTTCTTC.

This clone has a single count. V and J are TRBV19 and TRBJ2-5; D uncertain. Germline values: CDR1 LNHDA, CDR2 SQIVND (reference sequence). Trimming removed 3 bases at V and 7 bases at J, with 15 bases between. The CDR3 totals 14 residues. Written as DNA, the CDR3 is TGTGCCAGTAGTATCACCGGGTTAGGTGGGACCCAGTACTTC. Translated: CASSITGLGGTQYF. The complete variable domain, with remaining parts taken from reference TRBV19 and TRBJ2-5, reads DGGITQSPKYLFRKEGQNVTLSCEQNLNHDAMYWYRQDPGQGLRLIYYSQIVNDFQKGDIAEGYSVSREKKESFPLTVTSAQKNPTAFYLCASSITGLGGTQYFGPGTRLLVL.

V usage is TRBV18 and J usage is TRBJ2-7; 8 bases line up with TRBD1. Germline lookup yields CDR1 KGHSH and CDR2 LQKENI. Trimming took 5 bases from V and 6 from J; bases not matched to a gene: 9. CDR3 length equals 14 residues. The CDR3 reads CASSSGQGGGEQYF. The CDR3 DNA reads TGTGCCAGCTCATCCGGACAGGGAGGCGGCGAGCAGTACTTC.

This clone was picked up a small number of times. This chain connects TRBV2 to TRBJ1-5; possible D gene TRBD1, 6 bases. V was clipped by 2 bases and J by 7 bases, with 18 bases between them. The CDR3 spans 16 residues. Germline V gene sequence: CDR1 SNHLY, CDR2 FYNNEI. CDR3 sequence (DNA): TGTGCCAGCAGTGAACCCTACTTACAGGGAGAACAGCCCCAGCATTTT. Its translation is CASSEPYLQGEQPQHF.

CDR3 sequence (DNA): TGTGCCAGCAGCCCAGGAGAGGGACAGTTCTTC. Its translation is CASSPGEGQFF. The V and J genes are TRBV9 and TRBJ2-1; TRBD2 is a possible D gene (5 bases). Germline V gives CDR1 SGDLS, CDR2 YYNGEE. The CDR3 totals 11 residues. With 4 bases removed from V and 13 bases from J, the gap between germline ends came to 12 bases.

The gene calls are TRBV5-5 and TRBJ2-3; TRBD2 aligns across 11 bases. This CDR3 comprises 16 residues. Germline trimming cut 3 bases from V and 1 base from J; bases unmatched to any gene: 4. Germline CDR1 is SGHKS and CDR2 is YYEKEE (reference sequence). Here the CDR3 DNA reads TGTGCCAGCAGCTATACTAGCGGGAGAGGCACAGATACGCAGTATTTT. Translating gives CASSYTSGRGTDTQYF.

J is TRBJ2-5 and V is TRBV13; possibly TRBD2 for D (7 bases). Trimming took 5 bases from V and 5 from J, leaving 21 bases between them. Germline V gives CDR1 PRHDT, CDR2 FYEKMQ (reference sequence). The CDR3 covers 16 residues. The CDR3 DNA follows: TGTGCCAGCAGCGACCCTTCGGGGGGCCGGGGGGAGACCCAGTACTTC. Its translation: CASSDPSGGRGETQYF.

This chain uses TRBV6-1 with TRBJ2-5; 8 bases map to TRBD2. The germline V gene has CDR1 MNHNS and CDR2 SASEGT. The trim removed 1 base at V and 1 base at J, leaving 5 bases unmatched. The CDR3 contains 16 residues. CDR3 bases: TGTGCCAGCAGTGAAGGGCTAGCGGGTATCCAAGAGACCCAGTACTTC. As protein: CASSEGLAGIQETQYF.

The V gene is TRBV10-3, the J gene TRBJ2-5; 8 nucleotides line up with TRBD1. The CDR3 has 12 amino acids. J was trimmed by 4 bases and V by 5 bases; bases with no gene match: 0. Germline lookup yields CDR1 ENHRY and CDR2 SYGVKD. Here the CDR3 reads CAISTGGETQYF. The CDR3 DNA sequence: TGTGCCATCAGTACAGGGGGAGAGACCCAGTACTTC.

This sequence joins TRBV27 and TRBJ2-7; TRBD2 matches 8 bases. V was pared by 7 bases and J by 5 bases, with 13 bases of the junction left unmatched. CDR1 and CDR2 from the germline V gene are MNHEY and SMNVEV (reference sequence). The CDR3 consists of 15 residues. CDR3 residues: CASTDLGGTRNEQYF. The CDR3 DNA reads as TGTGCCAGCACCGACCTGGGGGGGACTAGAAACGAGCAGTACTTC.

The rearrangement uses TRBV18 and TRBJ1-2; D is ambiguous. Trimming shortened V by 3 bases and J by 7 bases, and 15 bases separated the two germline ends. The CDR3 spans 14 residues. Germline V CDR1 and CDR2: KGHSH, LQKENI. In nucleotides, the CDR3 is TGTGCCAGCTCACCGGGGAGGGTGTCCGGTGGCTACACCTTC. Protein product: CASSPGRVSGGYTF. Full variable domain (rest looked up from reference TRBV18 and TRBJ1-2): NAGVMQNPRHLVRRRGQEARLRCSPMKGHSHVYWYRQLPEEGLKFMVYLQKENIIDESGMPKERFSAEFPKEGPSILRIQQVVRGDSAAYFCASSPGRVSGGYTFGSGTRLTVV.

V usage is TRBV13 and J usage is TRBJ2-1; 9 nucleotides match TRBD2. V shed 1 base, J shed 1 base, and the junction held 2 bases outside the gene matches. Germline V gene data show CDR1 as PRHDT and CDR2 as FYEKMQ (reference sequence). There are 16 residues in the CDR3. Written as DNA, the CDR3 is TGTGCCAGCAGCTTAGACAGCGGGAGGTCCTACAATGAGCAGTTCTTC. Translation gives CASSLDSGRSYNEQFF.

V is TRBV6-2 or TRBV6-3 and J is TRBJ2-3; 9 bases map to TRBD2. CDR3 size: 15 residues. Germline CDR1 is MNHEY and CDR2 is SVGEGT. V lost 5 bases, J lost 0 bases, and 3 bases stayed unmatched. CDR3 in amino acids: CASSKLAGSTDTQYF. The DNA of the CDR3 is TGTGCCAGCAGTAAACTAGCGGGCAGCACAGATACGCAGTATTTT.

V is TRBV15 and J is TRBJ2-3, with unresolved D. This CDR3 has 13 residues. V was pared by 3 bases and J by 4 bases, with 8 bases between. CDR1 and CDR2 (germline): LNHNV, YYDKDF (reference sequence). CDR3 nucleotide sequence: TGTGCCACCAGCAGCCTGTCCCCAGATACGCAGTATTTT. Its protein product is CATSSLSPDTQYF.

The chain employs TRBV27 and TRBJ2-3, with 11 positions matching TRBD1. Germline V gene sequence: CDR1 MNHEY, CDR2 SMNVEV (reference sequence). The CDR3 sequence is 15 residues long. V shed 5 bases and J 4 bases; nucleotides not matched to a gene: 5. CDR3 sequence reads: CASSPEGQGADTQYF. The CDR3 DNA reads as TGTGCCAGCAGTCCAGAGGGACAGGGGGCAGATACGCAGTATTTT.

The chain links TRBV21-1 to TRBJ2-7; whether TRBD2, the table's D call, matches the DNA was not checked. TRBV21-1 is reported as a pseudogene. The CDR3 consists of 19 residues. CDR3 DNA sequence: TGTGCCAGCATCACGATCCAGACTAGCGGTTCTTGGGGGGCCTACGAGCAGTACTTC. Protein sequence: CASITIQTSGSWGAYEQYF.

The rearrangement uses TRBV6-2 or TRBV6-3 and TRBJ2-2; D is uncertain. V was trimmed by 0 bases and J by 8 bases, leaving 10 bases between them. The CDR3 spans 14 residues. Germline loops: CDR1 MNHEY, CDR2 SVGEGT. As DNA, the CDR3 is TGTGCCAGCAGTTACTCGAGCCTAGGTGGGGAGCTGTTTTTT. Its translation: CASSYSSLGGELFF.

The chain couples TRBV3-1 (or the pseudogene TRBV3-2) to TRBJ2-7, with D possibly matching TRBD2 (6 bases). The CDR3 totals 16 residues. The germline V gene encodes CDR1 LGHDT and CDR2 YNNKEL (reference sequence). V lost 1 base, J lost 0 bases, and 13 bases lay in between. The CDR3 sequence: CASSQGVAESSYEQYF. CDR3 coding DNA: TGTGCCAGCAGCCAAGGGGTAGCGGAGAGCTCCTACGAGCAGTACTTC.

The chain recombines TRBV28 with TRBJ1-6, with TRBD1 matching over 9 bases. CDR3 length: 15 residues. Germline-derived CDR1 and CDR2 are MDHEN and SYDVKM. With 4 bases clipped from V and 9 bases from J, the junction kept 7 bases outside the gene matches. The CDR3 sequence is CASSSHGTGLSPLHF. The CDR3 DNA reads as TGTGCCAGCAGTTCACACGGGACAGGGCTTTCACCCCTCCACTTT.

V gene TRBV5-8 combines with J gene TRBJ2-1; 9 nucleotides align to TRBD1. This CDR3 region has 15 residues. Germline V lookup: CDR1 SGHTS, CDR2 YDEGEE. J lost 1 base, V lost 4 bases, and 3 bases had no gene match. The CDR3 DNA sequence: TGTGCCAGCAGCCTCGGGACAGGGTCCTACAATGAGCAGTTCTTC. It translates to CASSLGTGSYNEQFF.

This chain uses TRBV7-2 with TRBJ2-2; D might be TRBD1 (5 bases). Germline V gene lookup returns CDR1 SGHTA and CDR2 FQGNSA. Between the trimmed V and J ends, which lost 4 bases and 1 base, there was a span of 10 bases. The CDR3 has 15 amino acids. The CDR3 reads CASSSRQKNTGELFF. The CDR3 DNA is TGTGCCAGCAGCTCCCGACAGAAGAACACCGGGGAGCTGTTTTTT.

The chain has TRBV10-3 and TRBJ2-3, with 8 bases lining up with TRBD2. The V segment lost 1 base and the J segment 1 base; nucleotides outside the gene matches: 1. Germline-derived CDR1 and CDR2 are ENHRY and SYGVKD. The length of the CDR3 is 15 residues. The DNA of the CDR3 is TGTGCCATCAGTGAGTTGGGACTAGGCACAGATACGCAGTATTTT. Protein sequence: CAISELGLGTDTQYF.

The CDR3 nucleotides are TGCAGTGCTGTCCTCAGGGAGACCCAGTACTTC. Residues: CSAVLRETQYF. The chain links TRBV20-1 to TRBJ2-5; no clear D gene. From germline, CDR1 is DFQATT and CDR2 SNEGSKA (reference sequence). With 5 bases removed from V and 5 bases from J, the gap between germline ends came to 9 bases. The CDR3 covers 11 residues.